In its sample, the clone carrying this T cell receptor (beta chain) was seen many times. Its antigen is unidentified. Molecular-barcoded quantitative 5'-RACE produced these TCR beta libraries. Via MiXCR, TCRdb re-called the 5' RACE reads, giving one row per CDR3 protein. The repertoire includes about 230,000 distinct CDR3 sequences, 7% to 10% of them detected once, and 4.5% to 5% sits in the top ten. This specimen comes from a study of CD8 T cells in ankylosing spondylitis. Notes on the study in general: Previously reported in reactive arthritis synovial fluid and blood were some of the motif variants. What appeared characteristic of ankylosing spondylitis blood was a TCR beta motif of several highly homologous variants. Reportedly, matched ankylosing spondylitis synovial fluid was significantly enriched for disease-linked clones.

This CDR3 spans 12 amino acids. Trimming removed 8 bases at V and 10 bases at J, with 18 bases between. The germline V gene encodes CDR1 SQVTM and CDR2 ANQGSEA. The sequencing input was blood, either unsorted or a sorted T cell fraction (not recorded which). This TCR derives from a female donor with ankylosing spondylitis or in good health (not recorded which). The V call is TRBV29-1, the J call TRBJ2-1; D remains ambiguous. The CDR3 DNA follows: TGCAGCTCGGTCCCCACTGCCGAGGAGCAGTTCTTC. Translation: CSSVPTAEEQFF.